This paragraph covers one TCR beta chain sequence. The data were obtained in a study of radiotherapy plus CTLA-4 blockade in lung cancer. Profiled with immunoSEQ multiplex PCR; TCRdb holds only in-frame clones, not every one. The table includes over 60,000 clones, around 87% detected once. From germline, CDR1 is DFQATT and CDR2 SNEGSKA (reference sequence). V lost 4 bases and J 3 bases, leaving 7 bases between the germline ends. The CDR3 length is 11 residues. This sequence was found in a human donor with non-small cell lung cancer that progressed on radiotherapy plus ipilimumab. The starting material was peripheral blood, obtained from a patient treated with radiotherapy plus ipilimumab. The chain combines TRBV20-1 with TRBJ2-7; D not certain. The CDR3: CSATRDYEQYF. CDR3 in DNA: TGCAGTGCTACTCGAGACTACGAGCAGTACTTC.